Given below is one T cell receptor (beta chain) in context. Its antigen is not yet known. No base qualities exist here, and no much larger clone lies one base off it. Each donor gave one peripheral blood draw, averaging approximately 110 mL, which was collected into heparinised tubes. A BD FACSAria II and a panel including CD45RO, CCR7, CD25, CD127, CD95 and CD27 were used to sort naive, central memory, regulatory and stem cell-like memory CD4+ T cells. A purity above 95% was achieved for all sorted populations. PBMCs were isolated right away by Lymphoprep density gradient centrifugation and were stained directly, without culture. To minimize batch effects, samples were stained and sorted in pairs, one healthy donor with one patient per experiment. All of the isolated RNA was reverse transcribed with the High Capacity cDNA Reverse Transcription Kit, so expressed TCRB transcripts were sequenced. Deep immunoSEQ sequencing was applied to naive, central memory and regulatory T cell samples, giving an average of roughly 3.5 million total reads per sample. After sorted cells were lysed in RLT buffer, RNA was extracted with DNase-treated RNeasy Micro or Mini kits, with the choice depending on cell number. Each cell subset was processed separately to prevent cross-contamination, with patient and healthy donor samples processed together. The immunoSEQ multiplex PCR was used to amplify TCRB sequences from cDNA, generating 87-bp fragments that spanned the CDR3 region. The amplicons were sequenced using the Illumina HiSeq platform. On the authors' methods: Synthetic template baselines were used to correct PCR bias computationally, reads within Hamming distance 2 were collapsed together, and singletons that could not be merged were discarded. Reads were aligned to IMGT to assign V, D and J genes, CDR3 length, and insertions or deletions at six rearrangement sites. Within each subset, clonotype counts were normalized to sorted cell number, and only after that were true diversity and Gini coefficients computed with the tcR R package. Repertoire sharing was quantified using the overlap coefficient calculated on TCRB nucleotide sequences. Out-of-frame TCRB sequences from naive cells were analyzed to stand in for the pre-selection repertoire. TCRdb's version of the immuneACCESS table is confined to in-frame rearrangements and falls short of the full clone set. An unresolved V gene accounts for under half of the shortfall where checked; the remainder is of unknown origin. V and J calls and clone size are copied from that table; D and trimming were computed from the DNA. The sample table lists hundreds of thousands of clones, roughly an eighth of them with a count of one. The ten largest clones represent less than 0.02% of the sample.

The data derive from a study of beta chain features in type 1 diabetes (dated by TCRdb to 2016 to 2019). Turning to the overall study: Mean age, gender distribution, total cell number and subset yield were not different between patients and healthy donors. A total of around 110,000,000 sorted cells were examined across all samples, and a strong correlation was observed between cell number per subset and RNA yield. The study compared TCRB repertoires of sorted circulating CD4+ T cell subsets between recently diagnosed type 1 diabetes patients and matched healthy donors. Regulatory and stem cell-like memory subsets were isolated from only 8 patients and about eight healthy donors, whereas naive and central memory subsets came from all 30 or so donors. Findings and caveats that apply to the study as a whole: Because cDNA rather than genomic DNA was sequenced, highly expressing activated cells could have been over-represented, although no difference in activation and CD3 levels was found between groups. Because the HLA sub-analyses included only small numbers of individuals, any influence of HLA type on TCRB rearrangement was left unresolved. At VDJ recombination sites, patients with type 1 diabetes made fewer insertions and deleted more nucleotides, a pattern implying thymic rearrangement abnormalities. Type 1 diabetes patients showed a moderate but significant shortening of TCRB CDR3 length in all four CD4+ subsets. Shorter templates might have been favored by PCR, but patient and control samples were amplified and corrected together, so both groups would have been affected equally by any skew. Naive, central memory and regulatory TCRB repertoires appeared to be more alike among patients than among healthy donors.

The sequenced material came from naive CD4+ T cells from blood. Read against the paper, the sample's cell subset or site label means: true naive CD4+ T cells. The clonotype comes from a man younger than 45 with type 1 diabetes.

This receptor has the CDR3 CASRPGSGYQPQHF. The sequenced DNA is TGTGCCAGCAGACCAGGTTCCGGCTATCAGCCCCAGCATTTT. The rearranged segments are TRBV7-2 and TRBJ1-5, with no confident D gene call. CDR1 and CDR2 are drawn from the germline V gene: SGHTA, FQGNSA. Trimming takes 6 bases from V and 5 bases from J, and the germline ends sit 14 bases apart. The CDR3 spans 14 residues, from the cysteine through the phenylalanine. Of the read, only the CDR3 DNA is kept; its 42 bases are in frame from base 1.